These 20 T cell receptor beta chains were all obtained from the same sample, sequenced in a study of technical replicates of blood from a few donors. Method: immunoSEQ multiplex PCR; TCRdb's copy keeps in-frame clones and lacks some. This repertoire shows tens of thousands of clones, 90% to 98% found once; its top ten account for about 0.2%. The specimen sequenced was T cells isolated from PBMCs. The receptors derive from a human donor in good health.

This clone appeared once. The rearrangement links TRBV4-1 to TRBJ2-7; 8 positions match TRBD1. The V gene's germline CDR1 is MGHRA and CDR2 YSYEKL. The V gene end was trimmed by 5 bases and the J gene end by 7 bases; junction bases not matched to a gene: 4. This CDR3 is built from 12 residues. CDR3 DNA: TGCGCCAGCAGCTCGACAGGGGATGAGCAGTACTTC. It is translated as CASSSTGDEQYF.

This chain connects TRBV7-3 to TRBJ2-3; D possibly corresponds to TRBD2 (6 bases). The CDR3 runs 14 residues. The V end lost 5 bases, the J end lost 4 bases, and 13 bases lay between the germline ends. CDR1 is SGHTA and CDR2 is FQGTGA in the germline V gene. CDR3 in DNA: TGTGCCAGCAGCCCTGGGGCGGGATCAGATACGCAGTATTTT. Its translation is CASSPGAGSDTQYF.

The CDR3 is CASSAGTSGRYEQYF. DNA for the CDR3: TGTGCCAGCAGCGCCGGGACTAGCGGGAGATACGAGCAGTACTTC. J is TRBJ2-7 and V is TRBV2; 14 nucleotides match TRBD2. There are 15 residues in the CDR3. V shed 6 bases and J 4 bases; nucleotides not matched to a gene: 5. CDR1 and CDR2 (germline): SNHLY, FYNNEI. Based on the CDR3 plus reference TRBV2 and TRBJ2-7, the full variable domain is EPEVTQTPSHQVTQMGQEVILRCVPISNHLYFYWYRQILGQKVEFLVSFYNNEISEKSEIFDDQFSVERPDGSNFTLKIRSTKLEDSAMYFCASSAGTSGRYEQYFGPGTRLTVT.

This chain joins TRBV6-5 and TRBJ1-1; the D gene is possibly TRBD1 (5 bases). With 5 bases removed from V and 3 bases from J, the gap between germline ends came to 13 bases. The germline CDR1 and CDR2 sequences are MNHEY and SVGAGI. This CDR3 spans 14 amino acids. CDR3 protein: CASSQTGGYTEAFF. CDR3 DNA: TGTGCCAGCAGTCAAACCGGGGGGTACACTGAAGCTTTCTTT.

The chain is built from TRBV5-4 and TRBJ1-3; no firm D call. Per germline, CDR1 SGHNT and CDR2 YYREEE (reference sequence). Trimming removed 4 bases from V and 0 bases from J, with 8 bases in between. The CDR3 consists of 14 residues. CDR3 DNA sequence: TGTGCCAGCAGCCCAGGATACTCTGGAAACACCATATATTTT. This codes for CASSPGYSGNTIYF.

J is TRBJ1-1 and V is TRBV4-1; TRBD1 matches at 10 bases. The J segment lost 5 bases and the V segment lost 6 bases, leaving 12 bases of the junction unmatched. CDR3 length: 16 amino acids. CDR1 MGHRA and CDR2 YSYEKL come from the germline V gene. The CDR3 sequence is CASRMRGTGVITEAFF. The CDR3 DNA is TGCGCCAGCAGGATGCGGGGGACAGGGGTTATTACTGAAGCTTTCTTT.

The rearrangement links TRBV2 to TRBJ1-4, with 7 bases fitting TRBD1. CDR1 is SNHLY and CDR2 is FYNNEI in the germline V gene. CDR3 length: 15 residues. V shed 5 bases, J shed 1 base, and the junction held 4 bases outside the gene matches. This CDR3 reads CASSRTGGTNEKLFF. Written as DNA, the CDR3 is TGTGCCAGCAGTAGGACAGGCGGAACTAATGAAAAACTGTTTTTT.

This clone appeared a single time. CDR3: CASSKENRDRSNYGYTF. The CDR3 DNA is TGTGCCAGCAGCAAAGAGAACCGGGACAGGAGTAACTATGGCTACACCTTC. This chain joins TRBV21-1 and TRBJ1-2; whether TRBD1, the table's D call, matches the DNA was not checked. TRBV21-1 represents a pseudogene. The CDR3 covers 17 residues.

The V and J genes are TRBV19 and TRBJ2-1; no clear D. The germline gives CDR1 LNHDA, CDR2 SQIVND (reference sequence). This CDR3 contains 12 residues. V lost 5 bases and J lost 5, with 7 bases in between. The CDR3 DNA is TGTGCCAGTAGTCCGTCTAACAATGAGCAGTTCTTC. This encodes CASSPSNNEQFF.

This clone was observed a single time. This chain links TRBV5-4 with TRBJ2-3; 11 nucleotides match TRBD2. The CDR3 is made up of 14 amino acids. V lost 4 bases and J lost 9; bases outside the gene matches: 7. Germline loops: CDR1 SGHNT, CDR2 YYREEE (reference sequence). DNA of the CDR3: TGTGCCAGCAGCCTGGGACTAGCGGAACTAACGCAGTATTTT. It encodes CASSLGLAELTQYF.

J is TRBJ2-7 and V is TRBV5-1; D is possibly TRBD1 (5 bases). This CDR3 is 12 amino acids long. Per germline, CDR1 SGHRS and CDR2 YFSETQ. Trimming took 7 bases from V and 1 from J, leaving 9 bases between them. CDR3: CASFDSSYEQYF. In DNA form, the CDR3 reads TGCGCCAGCTTCGACAGTTCCTACGAGCAGTACTTC.

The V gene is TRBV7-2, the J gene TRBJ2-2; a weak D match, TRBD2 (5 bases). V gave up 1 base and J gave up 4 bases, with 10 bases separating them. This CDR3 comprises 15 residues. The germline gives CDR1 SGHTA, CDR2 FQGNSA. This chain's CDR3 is CASSLGGFGTGELFF. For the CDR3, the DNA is TGTGCCAGCAGCTTAGGCGGGTTCGGCACCGGGGAGCTGTTTTTT.

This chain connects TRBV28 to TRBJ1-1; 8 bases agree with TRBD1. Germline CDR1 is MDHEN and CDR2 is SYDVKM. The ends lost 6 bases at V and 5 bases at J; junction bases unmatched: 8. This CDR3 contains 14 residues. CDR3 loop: CASSPDREVTEAFF. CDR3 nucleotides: TGTGCCAGCAGCCCGGACAGGGAGGTGACTGAAGCTTTCTTT.

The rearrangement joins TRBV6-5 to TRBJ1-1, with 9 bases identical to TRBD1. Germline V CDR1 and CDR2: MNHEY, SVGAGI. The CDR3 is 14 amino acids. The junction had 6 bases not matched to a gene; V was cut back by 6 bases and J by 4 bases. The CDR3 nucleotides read TGTGCCAGCAGCTCAACAGGGGGCATCACTGAAGCTTTCTTT. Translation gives CASSSTGGITEAFF.

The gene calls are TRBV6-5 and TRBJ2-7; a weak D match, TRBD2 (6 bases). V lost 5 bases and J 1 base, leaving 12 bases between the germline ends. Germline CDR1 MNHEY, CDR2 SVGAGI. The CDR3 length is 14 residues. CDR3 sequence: CASSATDYSYEQYF. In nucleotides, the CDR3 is TGTGCCAGCAGTGCCACGGACTATTCCTACGAGCAGTACTTC.

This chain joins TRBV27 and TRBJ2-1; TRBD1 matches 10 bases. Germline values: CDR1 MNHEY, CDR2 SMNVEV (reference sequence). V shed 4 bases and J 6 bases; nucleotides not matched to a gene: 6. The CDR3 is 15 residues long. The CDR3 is CASSSRDRGPNEQFF. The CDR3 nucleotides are TGTGCCAGCAGTTCACGGGACAGGGGCCCCAATGAGCAGTTCTTC.

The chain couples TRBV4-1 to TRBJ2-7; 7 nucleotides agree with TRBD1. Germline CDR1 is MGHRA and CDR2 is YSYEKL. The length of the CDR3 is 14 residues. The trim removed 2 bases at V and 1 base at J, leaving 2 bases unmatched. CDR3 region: CASSQQGESYEQYF. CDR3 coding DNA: TGCGCCAGCAGCCAACAGGGGGAATCCTACGAGCAGTACTTC.

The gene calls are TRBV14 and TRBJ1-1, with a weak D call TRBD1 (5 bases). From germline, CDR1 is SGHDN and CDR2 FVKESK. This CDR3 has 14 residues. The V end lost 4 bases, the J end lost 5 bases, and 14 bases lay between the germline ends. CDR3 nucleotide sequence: TGTGCCAGCAGCCTTTCCAGGGTGGGGACTGAAGCTTTCTTT. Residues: CASSLSRVGTEAFF.

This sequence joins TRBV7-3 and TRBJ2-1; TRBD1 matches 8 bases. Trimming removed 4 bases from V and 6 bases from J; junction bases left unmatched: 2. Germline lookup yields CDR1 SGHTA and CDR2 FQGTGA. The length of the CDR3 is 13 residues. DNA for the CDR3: TGTGCCAGCAGCTCCACAGGGGGCAATGAGCAGTTCTTC. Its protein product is CASSSTGGNEQFF.

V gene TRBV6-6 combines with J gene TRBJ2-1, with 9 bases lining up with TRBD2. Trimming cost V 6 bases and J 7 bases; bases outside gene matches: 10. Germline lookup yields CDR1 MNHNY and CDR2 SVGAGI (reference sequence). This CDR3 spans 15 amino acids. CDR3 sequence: CASSPNSGRLNEQFF. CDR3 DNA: TGTGCCAGCAGCCCTAATAGCGGGAGATTGAATGAGCAGTTCTTC.